This T cell receptor (beta chain) derives from a study of yellow fever vaccine responses in identical twins. Study-wide results and caveats: Twins reportedly had a vaccine T cell response that seemed partly convergent, partly personalized.

J lost 9 bases, V lost 3 bases, and 8 bases had no gene match. This CDR3 is 16 amino acids long. Germline-derived CDR1 and CDR2 are SGHVS and FNYEAQ. A single record per CDR3 protein comes from TCRdb applying MiXCR to the RT-PCR reads. The data hold under 4,000 distinct CDR3 sequences, with roughly 86% observed a single time. Of note for this clonotype: Its matching antigen is unknown.

This chain joins TRBV7-6 and TRBJ2-1; TRBD2 matches at 13 bases. The sample was T cells from blood (PBMCs), unsorted or a sorted subset (not recorded which), taken before or after yellow fever vaccination (not recorded which). The receptor comes from a young woman who received the yellow fever vaccine. In nucleotides, the CDR3 is TGTGCCAGCAGCTTCACCGGGACTAGCGGGAACGGTGAGCAGTTCTTC. Translating gives CASSFTGTSGNGEQFF.